This TCR beta chain emerged from a study of beta chain features in type 1 diabetes. Study-wide findings and caveats: Relative to healthy donors, patients appeared to have naive, central memory and Treg TCRB repertoires that were more similar. cDNA-based sequencing might over-represent cells highly expressing TCR. Patients and controls would be equally affected if PCR favored shorter templates. Type 1 diabetes patients had moderately but significantly shorter TCRB CDR3s in all four CD4+ subsets.

Trimming stripped 8 bases from V and 7 bases from J, with 14 bases between. The germline CDR1 and CDR2 sequences are SEHNR and FQNEAQ (reference sequence). This CDR3 spans 13 amino acids. The authors reverse transcribed all of the isolated RNA, so sequencing captured expressed TCRB transcripts. This table comes from immunoSEQ multiplex PCR, and its TCRdb copy is limited to in-frame clones, with some not included. The table lists about 160,000 clones, about a tenth of them singletons. In regard to this clone: Its antigen is not identified.

The sequenced material came from central memory CD4+ T cells from blood. The chain employs TRBV7-9 and TRBJ2-2; possible D gene TRBD2, 6 bases. The clonotype originates from a man between 25 and 39 years old with type 1 diabetes. CDR3 in amino acids: CASSTQGGGELFF. The CDR3 DNA is TGTGCCAGCTCGACCCAGGGAGGCGGGGAGCTGTTTTTT.